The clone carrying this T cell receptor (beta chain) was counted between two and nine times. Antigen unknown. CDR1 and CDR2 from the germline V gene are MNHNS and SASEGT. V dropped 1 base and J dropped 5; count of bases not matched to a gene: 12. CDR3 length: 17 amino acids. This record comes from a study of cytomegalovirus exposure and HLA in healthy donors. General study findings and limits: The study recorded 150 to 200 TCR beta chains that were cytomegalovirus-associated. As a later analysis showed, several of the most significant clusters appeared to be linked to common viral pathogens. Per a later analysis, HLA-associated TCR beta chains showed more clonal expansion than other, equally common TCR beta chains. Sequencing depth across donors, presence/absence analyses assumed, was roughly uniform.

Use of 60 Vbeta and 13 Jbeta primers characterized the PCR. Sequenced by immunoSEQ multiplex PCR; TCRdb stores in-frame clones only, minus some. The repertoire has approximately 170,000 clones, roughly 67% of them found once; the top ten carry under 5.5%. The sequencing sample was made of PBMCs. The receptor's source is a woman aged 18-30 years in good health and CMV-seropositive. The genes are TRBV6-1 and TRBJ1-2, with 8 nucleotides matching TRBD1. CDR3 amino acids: CASSEGLGMGQVYGYTF. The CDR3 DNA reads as TGTGCCAGCAGTGAAGGTCTGGGGATGGGACAGGTTTATGGCTACACCTTC.